A single sample is the source of the 22 T cell receptor beta chains below, sequenced in a study of OX40 agonist ivuxolimab in advanced cancers. Measured with immunoSEQ multiplex PCR; TCRdb has only the in-frame clones, and not every one. This sample carries about 54,000 clones, 70% to 90% of them seen once, and the ten largest clones take 1.2%. Material: CD4+ or CD8+ T cells sorted from blood, obtained in a trial of the OX40 agonist ivuxolimab. The origin of the receptors is an adult with an advanced solid tumor such as melanoma, head and neck, liver or kidney cancer.

V usage is TRBV5-6 and J usage is TRBJ2-1, with no clear D. Per germline, CDR1 SGHDT and CDR2 YYEEEE. The V end was cut by 2 bases, the J end by 4 bases, with 13 bases between. This CDR3 region has 15 residues. CDR3 loop: CASSLGNPTYNEQFF. For the CDR3, the DNA is TGTGCCAGCAGCTTAGGGAACCCTACGTACAATGAGCAGTTCTTC.

This chain connects TRBV10-1 to TRBJ1-6; 7 bases map to TRBD1. The V gene end was trimmed by 9 bases and the J gene end by 14 bases; junction bases not matched to a gene: 4. There are 10 residues in the CDR3. The V gene's germline CDR1 is WNHNN and CDR2 SYGVQD (reference sequence). The CDR3 coding sequence is TGCGCCAGGGCGGACAGGTCCCTCCACTTT. Translating it yields CARADRSLHF.

This sequence joins TRBV6-6 and TRBJ2-7; D could derive from TRBD1 or TRBD2 (6 bases each). The V and J ends lost 6 bases and 7 bases respectively, with 19 bases between them. Per germline, CDR1 MNHNY and CDR2 SVGAGI (reference sequence). The CDR3 length is 14 residues. The CDR3 DNA follows: TGTGCCAGCAGCTATACGAAGGGGGGTGAGGAGCAGTACTTC. It is translated as CASSYTKGGEEQYF.

The chain carries TRBV10-1 and TRBJ2-3; a possible D gene is TRBD2 (5 bases). The germline V and J ends were trimmed by 0 bases and 3 bases, with 7 bases remaining between them. CDR1 is WNHNN, CDR2 SYGVQD, per germline (reference sequence). The CDR3 has 14 amino acids. CDR3 loop: CASSESGNTDTQYF. Written as DNA, the CDR3 is TGCGCCAGCAGTGAGTCCGGGAATACAGATACGCAGTATTTT.

The V call is TRBV28, the J call TRBJ2-1; D might be TRBD1 (5 bases). Per germline, CDR1 MDHEN and CDR2 SYDVKM. Trimming pared 2 bases from V and 0 bases from J, leaving 17 bases between. This CDR3 region has 18 residues. CDR3 amino acids: CASSLVVSGFSSYNEQFF. The CDR3 nucleotides are TGTGCCAGCAGTTTAGTGGTGTCAGGGTTCAGCTCCTACAATGAGCAGTTCTTC.

Worth noting for this clone: Given a far larger clone just one base away, this is likely a sequencing read error. Other DNA sequences of this sample code for an identical CDR3. The gene calls are TRBV5-4 and TRBJ1-1, with D maybe TRBD1 (6 bases). V lost 4 bases and J 3 bases, leaving 10 bases between the germline ends. Germline V CDR1 and CDR2: SGHNT, YYREEE (reference sequence). The CDR3 is 13 residues long. The CDR3, as DNA: TGTGCCAGCAGCCACGGGGGGCACACTGAAGCTTTCTTT. Translated: CASSHGGHTEAFF.

The CDR3 spells CSVQVTNYGYTF. The CDR3 DNA reads TGCAGCGTACAAGTGACTAACTATGGCTACACCTTC. The rearrangement joins TRBV29-1 to TRBJ1-2; no firm D call. There are 12 residues in the CDR3. Trimming stripped 6 bases from V and 0 bases from J, with 8 bases between. From germline, CDR1 is SQVTM and CDR2 ANQGSEA.

The rearrangement uses TRBV7-2 and TRBJ2-2, with D perhaps TRBD2 (6 bases). V lost 2 bases, J lost 6 bases, and 19 bases lay in between. Looked up from germline, CDR1 is SGHTA and CDR2 is FQGNSA. This CDR3 region has 17 residues. The CDR3 protein is CASSLRPPLAGAGELFF. CDR3 nucleotides: TGTGCCAGCAGCTTAAGGCCCCCACTAGCAGGAGCCGGGGAGCTGTTTTTT.

V gene TRBV28 combines with J gene TRBJ1-2, with a weak D call TRBD1 (5 bases). The CDR3 is made up of 13 amino acids. V dropped 4 bases and J dropped 7 bases, with 13 bases sitting between them. From germline, CDR1 is MDHEN and CDR2 SYDVKM. CDR3 loop: CASSSGTDSGYTF. The CDR3, as DNA: TGTGCCAGCAGTTCAGGGACGGACTCTGGCTACACCTTC.

The chain has TRBV6-5 and TRBJ1-3, with a possible D match to TRBD1 (5 bases). The CDR3 length is 15 residues. Germline CDR1 is MNHEY and CDR2 is SVGAGI. V was trimmed by 6 bases and J by 2 bases, leaving 14 bases between them. The CDR3, as DNA: TGTGCCAGCAGGCCTCCCGGGGCGGCTGGAAACACCATATATTTT. Translating gives CASRPPGAAGNTIYF.

The J gene is TRBJ2-5, the V gene TRBV28, with 8 bases identical to TRBD2. This CDR3 comprises 15 residues. V trimming: 7 bases; J trimming: 4 bases; junction bases outside the gene matches: 11. Germline CDR1 is MDHEN and CDR2 is SYDVKM. The CDR3 here is CASIGGTRSTETQYF. CDR3 bases: TGTGCCAGCATCGGGGGGACTAGAAGCACAGAGACCCAGTACTTC. The whole variable domain, remainder taken from reference TRBV28 and TRBJ2-5, is DVKVTQSSRYLVKRTGEKVFLECVQDMDHENMFWYRQDPGLGLRLIYFSYDVKMKEKGDIPEGYSVSREKKERFSLILESASTNQTSMYLCASIGGTRSTETQYFGPGTRLLVL.

The V and J genes are TRBV5-6 and TRBJ1-2; D is perhaps TRBD1 (6 bases). This CDR3 has 13 residues. The germline V gene encodes CDR1 SGHDT and CDR2 YYEEEE. Trimming shortened V by 5 bases and J by 7 bases, and 15 bases separated the two germline ends. CDR3 nucleotide sequence: TGTGCCAGCAGGTTGAGACAGGTGGTTGGCTACACCTTC. Its protein is CASRLRQVVGYTF.

V is TRBV30 and J is TRBJ2-3, with D perhaps matching TRBD2 (7 bases). The V gene lost 3 bases and the J gene lost 2 bases, with 15 bases spanning the gap. Germline loops: CDR1 GTSNPN, CDR2 SVGIG (reference sequence). The CDR3 covers 15 residues. This CDR3 is CAWSVLGGATDTQYF. For the CDR3, the DNA is TGTGCCTGGAGCGTCTTGGGGGGGGCCACAGATACGCAGTATTTT.

The rearrangement joins TRBV11-2 to TRBJ2-5, with D unclear. V gave up 0 bases and J gave up 1 base, with 6 bases separating them. Germline CDR1 and CDR2: SGHAT and FQNNGV. The CDR3 is 14 amino acids. CDR3 in amino acids: CASSLEFGQETQYF. As DNA, the CDR3 is TGTGCCAGCAGCTTAGAGTTCGGCCAAGAGACCCAGTACTTC.

V usage is TRBV9 and J usage is TRBJ2-7; D might be TRBD1 (5 bases). The V end was cut by 0 bases, the J end by 7 bases, with 8 bases between. Germline V gene sequence: CDR1 SGDLS, CDR2 YYNGEE. The CDR3 covers 12 residues. The chain's CDR3 is CASSVGGLEQYF. CDR3 bases: TGTGCCAGCAGCGTAGGGGGCTTAGAGCAGTACTTC. The variable domain in full, with the rest retrieved from reference TRBV9 and TRBJ2-7, is DSGVTQTPKHLITATGQRVTLRCSPRSGDLSVYWYQQSLDQGLQFLIQYYNGEERAKGNILERFSAQQFPDLHSELNLSSLELGDSALYFCASSVGGLEQYFGPGTRLTVT.

V usage is TRBV11-3 and J usage is TRBJ1-1, with 7 positions matching TRBD1. The CDR3 length is 13 residues. Germline assignment: CDR1 SGHNT and CDR2 YENEEA. The V segment lost 5 bases and the J segment 3 bases; nucleotides outside the gene matches: 3. The CDR3 nucleotides are TGTGCCAGCAGCAGAGGGGGCTACACTGAAGCTTTCTTT. This codes for CASSRGGYTEAFF. The full variable domain, with the rest looked up from reference TRBV11-3 and TRBJ1-1, is EAGVVQSPRYKIIEKKQPVAFWCNPISGHNTLYWYLQNLGQGPELLIRYENEEAVDDSQLPKDRFSAERLKGVDSTLKIQPAELGDSAVYLCASSRGGYTEAFFGQGTRLTVV.

The chain joins TRBV5-4 to TRBJ2-3; either TRBD1 or TRBD2 may fit D (7 bases each). The CDR3 is made up of 16 amino acids. Germline CDR1 is SGHNT and CDR2 is YYREEE (reference sequence). V lost 2 bases and J 5 bases, leaving 18 bases between the germline ends. The CDR3 loop reads CASSLEGRGLGDTQYF. CDR3 sequence (DNA): TGTGCCAGCAGCTTAGAAGGGAGGGGGCTAGGAGATACGCAGTATTTT.

The chain recombines TRBV7-9 with TRBJ2-4; no definite D call. Germline V lookup: CDR1 SEHNR, CDR2 FQNEAQ (reference sequence). V lost 5 bases and J 6 bases, leaving 23 bases between the germline ends. This CDR3 is 17 amino acids long. The CDR3 protein is CASSPPFRASNTNIQYF. The CDR3 DNA follows: TGTGCCAGCAGCCCTCCCTTTCGGGCCTCTAATACAAACATTCAGTACTTC.

The V and J genes are TRBV2 and TRBJ2-2, with 9 bases that match TRBD1. Per germline, CDR1 SNHLY and CDR2 FYNNEI. V was clipped by 5 bases and J by 5 bases; unmatched bases: 9. The CDR3 runs 16 residues. Here the CDR3 DNA reads TGTGCCAGCAGTCCTACCGGGACAGGGCGTACCGGGGAGCTGTTTTTT. It specifies CASSPTGTGRTGELFF.

For the CDR3, the DNA is TGTGCCAGTTATACTAACTATGGCTACACCTTC. Encoded protein: CASYTNYGYTF. V usage is TRBV28 and J usage is TRBJ1-2; D remains ambiguous. The CDR3 consists of 11 residues. The germline V and J ends were trimmed by 9 bases and 0 bases, with 5 bases remaining between them. The germline V gene has CDR1 MDHEN and CDR2 SYDVKM.

This chain links TRBV10-2 with TRBJ2-2, with 7 bases aligning to TRBD1. V lost 0 bases to trimming and J lost 3 bases; unmatched junction nucleotides: 16. Per germline, CDR1 WSHSY and CDR2 SAAADI. The CDR3 is 20 residues long. The CDR3 is CASSESFMAWTGGYTGELFF. The CDR3 bases are TGCGCCAGCAGTGAGTCGTTCATGGCATGGACAGGTGGATACACCGGGGAGCTGTTTTTT.

CDR3 amino acids: CASSQEAGARSTEAFF. CDR3 DNA: TGCGCCAGCAGCCAAGAGGCGGGGGCGCGGAGCACTGAAGCTTTCTTT. The chain combines TRBV4-1 with TRBJ1-1; perhaps TRBD1 as D (6 bases). The length of the CDR3 is 16 residues. V was clipped by 0 bases and J by 4 bases, with 15 bases between them. Germline V gene lookup returns CDR1 MGHRA and CDR2 YSYEKL.